The 23 T cell receptor beta chains in this list originate from one sample, sequenced in a study of beta chain features in type 1 diabetes. Expressed TCRB transcripts were sequenced because the entire RNA isolate underwent reverse transcription. Measured with immunoSEQ multiplex PCR; TCRdb has only the in-frame clones, and not every one. This repertoire shows roughly 330,000 clones, 11% found once; its top ten account for 0.015%. The sample comprised naive CD4+ T cells from blood. The receptors originated from a woman in her twenties or thirties in good health.

This clone has only a few counts. The rearrangement links TRBV9 to TRBJ2-5, with 9 bases fitting TRBD1. The germline CDR1 and CDR2 sequences are SGDLS and YYNGEE. This CDR3 is 15 amino acids long. The trim removed 0 bases at V and 1 base at J, leaving 1 base unmatched. The CDR3 spells CASSVGTGVQETQYF. Here the CDR3 DNA reads TGTGCCAGCAGCGTAGGGACAGGGGTCCAAGAGACCCAGTACTTC.

This clone was observed a handful of times. The V gene is TRBV30, the J gene TRBJ2-6; TRBD1 matches 7 bases. Germline CDR1 and CDR2: GTSNPN and SVGIG (reference sequence). The CDR3 runs to 16 residues. Trimming took 0 bases from V and 0 from J; bases not matched to a gene: 2. The CDR3 nucleotides are TGTGCCTGGAGTGTAACAGGGGTCTCTGGGGCCAACGTCCTGACTTTC. Translation: CAWSVTGVSGANVLTF.

This clone was found a few times. CDR3: CASILAGKETQYF. DNA of the CDR3: TGTGCCAGCATACTAGCGGGAAAAGAGACCCAGTACTTC. The chain recombines TRBV28 with TRBJ2-5; 10 bases are shared with TRBD2. The germline V gene has CDR1 MDHEN and CDR2 SYDVKM. V gave up 7 bases and J gave up 3 bases; unmatched junction bases: 2. This CDR3 is 13 amino acids long.

This clone has only a few counts. CDR3 sequence reads: CASSPNLAGGTDTQYF. CDR3 sequence (DNA): TGTGCCAGCAGCCCTAATCTAGCGGGAGGGACAGATACGCAGTATTTT. This chain joins TRBV7-2 and TRBJ2-3; 12 nucleotides agree with TRBD2. This CDR3 spans 16 amino acids. Germline-derived CDR1 and CDR2 are SGHTA and FQGNSA. V was clipped by 5 bases and J by 3 bases; unmatched bases: 6.

This clone was found a few times. The chain uses TRBV5-1 and TRBJ1-4; D uncertain. V lost 4 bases and J 6 bases, leaving 16 bases between the germline ends. Germline CDR1 and CDR2: SGHRS and YFSETQ. The CDR3 has 15 amino acids. CDR3 bases: TGCGCCAGCAGCCGGGGTTCGGCGTTTGATGAAAAACTGTTTTTT. Translated: CASSRGSAFDEKLFF.

J is TRBJ2-3 and V is TRBV10-3, with 13 bases aligning to TRBD2. With 0 bases clipped from V and 5 bases from J, the junction kept 5 bases outside the gene matches. The CDR3 length is 17 residues. Germline CDR1 reads ENHRY; CDR2 reads SYGVKD. The CDR3 DNA sequence: TGTGCCATCAGTGAGTCCCGAGGACTAGCGGGAGTAGATACGCAGTATTTT. This encodes CAISESRGLAGVDTQYF.

This clone has just a few counts. The chain employs TRBV18 and TRBJ2-2, with TRBD2 matching 12 bases. J lost 1 base, V lost 4 bases, and 1 base had no gene match. CDR1 KGHSH and CDR2 LQKENI come from the germline V gene. CDR3 length: 16 residues. The CDR3 nucleotides read TGTGCCAGCTCACGACTAGCGGGAGTGAACACCGGGGAGCTGTTTTTT. This codes for CASSRLAGVNTGELFF.

The chain links TRBV2 to TRBJ2-5; 7 bases fit TRBD1. Germline lookup yields CDR1 SNHLY and CDR2 FYNNEI. V lost 5 bases, J lost 0 bases, and 3 bases stayed unmatched. The CDR3 has 14 amino acids. CDR3 nucleotides: TGTGCCAGCAGTTATGACAGGGACCAAGAGACCCAGTACTTC. Encoded protein: CASSYDRDQETQYF.

This clone was detected a few times. The chain links TRBV29-1 to TRBJ1-2; D is possibly TRBD1 (5 bases). Germline CDR1 SQVTM, CDR2 ANQGSEA. CDR3 length equals 13 residues. V was shortened by 4 bases and J by 8 bases, with 17 bases between the two germline ends. The CDR3: CSVAQGPDGGYTF. The CDR3 DNA reads TGCAGCGTTGCGCAGGGCCCAGATGGCGGCTACACCTTC.

The rearrangement uses TRBV20-1 and TRBJ1-2; 8 bases are a match to TRBD1. The length of the CDR3 is 11 residues. From germline, CDR1 is DFQATT and CDR2 SNEGSKA (reference sequence). The ends lost 5 bases at V and 8 bases at J; junction bases unmatched: 4. CDR3 sequence (DNA): TGCAGTGCTGAGGACAGGGACGGCTACACCTTC. Residues: CSAEDRDGYTF.

There are a few counts of this clone. This rearrangement joins TRBV30 to TRBJ1-1; maybe TRBD1 (6 bases). This CDR3 spans 10 amino acids. Germline loops: CDR1 GTSNPN, CDR2 SVGIG (reference sequence). Trimming left V 8 bases short and J 11 bases short, with 15 bases between. The CDR3 loop reads CATWRGGAFF. The CDR3 coding sequence is TGTGCCACTTGGAGGGGGGGCGCTTTCTTT. The full variable domain, rest sourced from reference TRBV30 and TRBJ1-1, is SQTIHQWPATLVQPVGSPLSLECTVEGTSNPNLYWYRQAAGRGLQLLFYSVGIGQISSEVPQNLSASRPQDRQFILSSKKLLLSDSGFYLCATWRGGAFFGQGTRLTVV.

The gene calls are TRBV18 and TRBJ2-1, with 11 bases fitting TRBD2. The CDR3 is made up of 16 amino acids. With V trimmed by 6 bases and J by 9 bases, 13 bases remained unmatched. Germline V gene sequence: CDR1 KGHSH, CDR2 LQKENI. The CDR3 sequence is CASSLAGTSGRPEQFF. The CDR3 region has the DNA TGTGCCAGCTCCCTCGCCGGGACTAGCGGACGGCCTGAGCAGTTCTTC.

The chain links TRBV7-2 to TRBJ2-2, with TRBD2 identical over 7 bases. CDR1 and CDR2 (germline): SGHTA, FQGNSA. This CDR3 contains 18 residues. The trim removed 1 base at V and 4 bases at J, leaving 12 bases unmatched. The CDR3 bases are TGTGCCAGCAGCTTAGGGCCGAGTATGGGGGAGGGCACCGGGGAGCTGTTTTTT. It codes for CASSLGPSMGEGTGELFF.

This clone appeared a few times. The chain links TRBV2 to TRBJ2-1, with TRBD2 matching 14 bases. CDR3 length: 15 amino acids. With 6 bases clipped from V and 6 bases from J, the junction kept 4 bases outside the gene matches. Germline V gene lookup returns CDR1 SNHLY and CDR2 FYNNEI. DNA for the CDR3: TGTGCCAGCAGGAGGGGGACTAGCGGGGGCAATGAGCAGTTCTTC. Translating it yields CASRRGTSGGNEQFF.

This clone turned up a few times. The V and J genes are TRBV29-1 and TRBJ2-7, with a weak D call TRBD2 (5 bases). Trimming pared 6 bases from V and 0 bases from J, leaving 9 bases between. Germline-derived CDR1 and CDR2 are SQVTM and ANQGSEA. The length of the CDR3 is 12 residues. CDR3 DNA: TGCAGCGTCCAGCGGAGCTCCTACGAGCAGTACTTC. It codes for CSVQRSSYEQYF.

This clone turned up a few times. The chain links TRBV29-1 to TRBJ2-3; the match to TRBD2 covers 12 bases. Germline V gene sequence: CDR1 SQVTM, CDR2 ANQGSEA. The CDR3 runs to 18 residues. The V gene end was trimmed by 6 bases and the J gene end by 2 bases; junction bases not matched to a gene: 15. The CDR3 here is CSVVSTGTSGLVTDTQYF. The DNA of the CDR3 is TGCAGCGTCGTATCTACCGGGACTAGCGGGCTAGTCACAGATACGCAGTATTTT.

This clone occurred a few times. The chain combines TRBV7-9 with TRBJ1-1; D is unresolved. Germline CDR1 and CDR2: SEHNR and FQNEAQ (reference sequence). This CDR3 region has 14 residues. V lost 5 bases and J 2 bases, leaving 12 bases between the germline ends. CDR3 sequence: CASSLRSSNTEAFF. The CDR3, as DNA: TGTGCCAGCAGCCTACGTTCGAGCAACACTGAAGCTTTCTTT.

Only a few counts were recorded for this clone. The chain is built from TRBV30 and TRBJ2-2; tentative D call: TRBD1 (6 bases). The CDR3 covers 14 residues. V lost 8 bases and J 4 bases, leaving 17 bases between the germline ends. CDR1 GTSNPN and CDR2 SVGIG come from the germline V gene (reference sequence). The CDR3 DNA is TGTGCCGGAAAACGCAGGGGATCCACCGGGGAGCTGTTTTTT. Translation gives CAGKRRGSTGELFF.

The V and J genes are TRBV11-2 and TRBJ2-5; maybe TRBD1 (6 bases). Germline lookup yields CDR1 SGHAT and CDR2 FQNNGV. The CDR3 is made up of 17 amino acids. V was clipped by 4 bases and J by 4 bases, with 22 bases between them. The CDR3 bases are TGTGCCAGCAGCTCTCGGGCGGACAGTTCGACTTTAGAGACCCAGTACTTC. Amino acids: CASSSRADSSTLETQYF.

V and J are TRBV23-1 and TRBJ1-4; 9 positions agree with TRBD1. TRBV23-1 belongs to the ORF category, with a function that is uncertain. This CDR3 contains 17 residues. V shed 4 bases, J shed 4 bases, and the junction held 10 bases outside the gene matches. CDR3: CASSRHRGRGGNEKLFF. The CDR3 region has the DNA TGCGCCAGCAGTCGTCACAGGGGGCGCGGCGGTAATGAAAAACTGTTTTTT.

This clone was detected a few times. The rearrangement links TRBV7-9 to TRBJ2-6; TRBD2 matches 9 bases. Per the germline V gene, CDR1 is SEHNR and CDR2 is FQNEAQ (reference sequence). This CDR3 has 17 amino acids. J was trimmed by 1 base and V by 1 base; bases with no gene match: 2. CDR3 amino acids: CASSLVAGVSGANVLTF. CDR3 nucleotides: TGTGCCAGCAGCTTAGTAGCGGGAGTTTCTGGGGCCAACGTCCTGACTTTC.

This clone was counted between two and nine times. V and J are TRBV4-3 and TRBJ2-2, with D tentatively TRBD2 (6 bases). V dropped 6 bases and J dropped 2 bases, with 13 bases sitting between them. Germline CDR1 reads LGHNA; CDR2 reads YSLEER. The CDR3 is 15 residues long. For the CDR3, the DNA is TGCGCCAGCAGAACCTGGGGAGGCAACACCGGGGAGCTGTTTTTT. Amino acid sequence: CASRTWGGNTGELFF.

This clone was found a few times. The gene calls are TRBV30 and TRBJ2-1, with TRBD2 matching over 12 bases. Trimming cost V 4 bases and J 8 bases; bases outside gene matches: 18. In germline, CDR1 is GTSNPN, CDR2 SVGIG (reference sequence). This CDR3 comprises 18 residues. The CDR3 loop reads CAWTPEGRRLAGVYEQFF. CDR3 sequence (DNA): TGTGCCTGGACTCCTGAGGGAAGACGACTAGCGGGAGTATATGAGCAGTTCTTC. The variable domain in full, completed from reference TRBV30 and TRBJ2-1, reads SQTIHQWPATLVQPVGSPLSLECTVEGTSNPNLYWYRQAAGRGLQLLFYSVGIGQISSEVPQNLSASRPQDRQFILSSKKLLLSDSGFYLCAWTPEGRRLAGVYEQFFGPGTRLTVL.